This TCR beta chain is drawn from a study of human T cells and chemical hapten exposure. Study as a whole: Throughout a study of 20 to 30 weeks, patients underwent weekly scalp administration of diphenylcyclopropenone doses.

TCRdb re-called the RACE reads with MiXCR, one entry per CDR3 protein. The sample consists of more than 300,000 distinct CDR3 sequences, 4% to 6% of them appearing once. Described time point: pre-sensitization, week 0. Treatment defined: therapeutic diphenylcyclopropenone sensitization with weekly scalp DPC. This clonotype appeared many times. This TCR came from a woman aged 45 to 65 with alopecia areata. Some clones in this sample may be carry-over from other donors' samples. The input for sequencing was whole blood, taken in connection with sensitization to the hapten diphenylcyclopropenone (DPC).

The DNA of the CDR3 is TGTGCCAGCGGGGCGGGGTTCAGCACAGATACGCAGTATTTT. This codes for CASGAGFSTDTQYF. The V and J genes are TRBV6-5 and TRBJ2-3; the D gene is possibly TRBD2 (6 bases). The germline V and J ends were trimmed by 8 bases and 0 bases, with 12 bases remaining between them. This CDR3 has 14 amino acids. The germline V gene has CDR1 MNHEY and CDR2 SVGAGI.